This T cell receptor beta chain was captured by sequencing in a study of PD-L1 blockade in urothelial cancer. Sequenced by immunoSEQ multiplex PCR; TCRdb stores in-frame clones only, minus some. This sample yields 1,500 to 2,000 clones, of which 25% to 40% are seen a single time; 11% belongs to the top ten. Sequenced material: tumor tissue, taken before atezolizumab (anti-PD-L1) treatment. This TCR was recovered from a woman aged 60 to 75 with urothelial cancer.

The CDR3, as DNA: TGTGCCAGTGACTTTGAAGGGTCTGAGGAGGGCTACACCTTC. This sequence encodes CASDFEGSEEGYTF. The V call is TRBV19, the J call TRBJ1-2; no clear D gene. Germline V gives CDR1 LNHDA, CDR2 SQIVND (reference sequence). The CDR3 sequence is 14 residues long. Trimming removed 8 bases at V and 8 bases at J, with 21 bases between.